These 29 T cell receptor beta chains were sequenced from one sample in a study of T-cell reconstitution after alpha-beta-depleted transplantation in children. The TCRbeta library was prepared with unique molecular identifiers. Using its own MiXCR run on the PCR reads, TCRdb lists one record per CDR3 protein. The data show hundreds of thousands of distinct CDR3 sequences, 10% to 15% seen once. This specimen was PBMCs, mostly from graft donor cells, taken 360 days after TCRalphabeta/CD19-depleted stem cell transplant. All receptors derive from a male patient between 10 and 17 years old who had a stem cell transplant for acute myeloid leukemia, so the T cells may come from the graft donor.

The table lists this clonotype with a few counts. This chain joins TRBV28 and TRBJ2-7; 10 bases are shared with TRBD1. V was clipped by 5 bases and J by 2 bases; unmatched bases: 9. The CDR3 consists of 16 residues. Germline-derived CDR1 and CDR2 are MDHEN and SYDVKM. The CDR3 nucleotides read TGTGCCAGCAGTCTGAACCGGGGACAGGGGACCTACGAGCAGTACTTC. It translates to CASSLNRGQGTYEQYF.

The rearrangement joins TRBV27 to TRBJ2-1; D possibly corresponds to TRBD2 (6 bases). The CDR3 loop spans 17 amino acids. Trimming stripped 3 bases from V and 3 bases from J, with 18 bases between. Per germline, CDR1 MNHEY and CDR2 SMNVEV (reference sequence). CDR3 protein: CASSFVVALGGYNEQFF. The CDR3 bases are TGTGCCAGCAGTTTTGTGGTAGCCCTGGGGGGCTACAATGAGCAGTTCTTC.

This chain connects TRBV6-5 to TRBJ2-7; D is uncertain. Germline lookup yields CDR1 MNHEY and CDR2 SVGAGI. Trimming took off 2 bases at V and 3 bases at J, with 11 bases between the two ends. The CDR3 has 14 amino acids. CDR3 bases: TGTGCCAGCAGTTACGGCGGCTTAGGCTACGAGCAGTACTTC. Protein: CASSYGGLGYEQYF.

The chain combines TRBV9 with TRBJ2-3; D gene ambiguous. Trimming removed 1 base from V and 3 bases from J, with 9 bases in between. There are 14 residues in the CDR3. The germline gives CDR1 SGDLS, CDR2 YYNGEE. The CDR3 coding sequence is TGTGCCAGCAGCGTACCCTCCCGGACAGATACGCAGTATTTT. Protein sequence: CASSVPSRTDTQYF.

The genes are TRBV18 and TRBJ2-1, with no clear D. The CDR3 is 16 amino acids. Trimming shortened V by 4 bases and J by 5 bases, and 18 bases separated the two germline ends. The germline V gene has CDR1 KGHSH and CDR2 LQKENI. CDR3 nucleotides: TGTGCCAGCTCACGCCTTCGGGCAGTTCGGAACAATGAGCAGTTCTTC. This sequence encodes CASSRLRAVRNNEQFF. The full variable domain, with the rest looked up from reference TRBV18 and TRBJ2-1, is NAGVMQNPRHLVRRRGQEARLRCSPMKGHSHVYWYRQLPEEGLKFMVYLQKENIIDESGMPKERFSAEFPKEGPSILRIQQVVRGDSAAYFCASSRLRAVRNNEQFFGPGTRLTVL.

The V and J genes are TRBV5-1 and TRBJ2-1; no clear D gene. Looked up from germline, CDR1 is SGHRS and CDR2 is YFSETQ. V lost 3 bases, J lost 2 bases, and 12 bases lay in between. The CDR3 consists of 15 residues. CDR3 protein: CASSSIVGTYNEQFF. DNA for the CDR3: TGCGCCAGCAGCTCAATAGTGGGCACCTACAATGAGCAGTTCTTC.

This clonotype was observed at least ten times. The chain has TRBV20-1 and TRBJ2-5, with 10 bases that match TRBD2. V dropped 3 bases and J dropped 1; count of bases not matched to a gene: 5. Germline V gene sequence: CDR1 DFQATT, CDR2 SNEGSKA (reference sequence). The CDR3 is made up of 15 amino acids. CDR3 region: CSASSIAGGQETQYF. CDR3 sequence (DNA): TGCAGTGCTAGCAGTATAGCGGGAGGCCAAGAGACCCAGTACTTC.

This clonotype was counted only a few times. The chain links TRBV7-6 to TRBJ2-2, with D possibly being TRBD2 (5 bases). Trimming cost V 5 bases and J 0 bases, with 16 bases left between them. This CDR3 has 17 residues. Germline values: CDR1 SGHVS, CDR2 FNYEAQ. The CDR3 DNA is TGTGCCAGCAGCCCAGTCGGGCTAGCCTCGAACACCGGGGAGCTGTTTTTT. It is translated as CASSPVGLASNTGELFF.

The sample holds a few counts of this clonotype. The chain recombines TRBV18 with TRBJ2-7; TRBD2 aligns across 9 bases. V was clipped by 4 bases and J by 3 bases; unmatched bases: 7. This CDR3 has 15 residues. The germline CDR1 and CDR2 sequences are KGHSH and LQKENI. The CDR3 DNA follows: TGTGCCAGCTCACGGGGCCCTAGCGGGGACTACGAGCAGTACTTC. This encodes CASSRGPSGDYEQYF.

This clonotype came up many times. The chain uses TRBV12-3 or TRBV12-4 and TRBJ1-1, with 7 bases lining up with TRBD1. The V segment lost 6 bases and the J segment 0 bases; nucleotides outside the gene matches: 4. This CDR3 is built from 14 residues. CDR3 sequence (DNA): TGTGCCAGCAGCTGGGACAGAATGAACACTGAAGCTTTCTTT. It translates to CASSWDRMNTEAFF.

This clonotype was found many times. V is TRBV6-5 and J is TRBJ2-1; no firm D call. CDR1 MNHEY and CDR2 SVGAGI come from the germline V gene. The length of the CDR3 is 16 residues. V was pared by 6 bases and J by 1 base, with 16 bases between. Here the CDR3 DNA reads TGTGCCAGCAGCCTCGAATCCCGGTATTCCTACAATGAGCAGTTCTTC. It codes for CASSLESRYSYNEQFF.

This clonotype was seen repeatedly, ten times or more. CDR3 amino acids: CATSRDRPTLGEQFF. CDR3 nucleotide sequence: TGTGCCACCAGCAGAGATCGGCCCACCCTAGGTGAGCAGTTCTTC. The chain links TRBV15 to TRBJ2-1; D uncertain. V gave up 0 bases and J gave up 9 bases, with 15 bases separating them. Germline V gives CDR1 LNHNV, CDR2 YYDKDF (reference sequence). The CDR3 sequence is 15 residues long.

This clonotype was observed a handful of times. The chain links TRBV7-3 to TRBJ2-7, with TRBD2 matching over 12 bases. Germline CDR1 reads SGHTA; CDR2 reads FQGTGA. With 1 base clipped from V and 6 bases from J, the junction kept 4 bases outside the gene matches. There are 15 residues in the CDR3. CDR3 nucleotide sequence: TGTGCCAGCAGCTTAAGACTAGCGGGAGCGGGCGAGCAGTACTTC. Translating it yields CASSLRLAGAGEQYF.

This clonotype was detected only a few times. V is TRBV29-1 and J is TRBJ2-5; unclear D gene. Trimming stripped 7 bases from V and 2 bases from J, with 17 bases between. The CDR3 sequence is 14 residues long. Germline CDR1 reads SQVTM; CDR2 reads ANQGSEA. DNA of the CDR3: TGCAGCGAAATTGATCTCGGTCGTCAAGAGACCCAGTACTTC. Protein sequence: CSEIDLGRQETQYF.

The chain couples TRBV28 to TRBJ1-2, with D possibly being TRBD1 (5 bases). This CDR3 has 13 residues. The germline V gene encodes CDR1 MDHEN and CDR2 SYDVKM. Trimming removed 8 bases from V and 0 bases from J, with 10 bases in between. The DNA for the CDR3 is TGTGCCAGCGGCGGGGGTGCTAACTATGGCTACACCTTC. The encoded protein is CASGGGANYGYTF.

Regarding this clonotype: A much larger clone differs from this one at a single base, so this may be a read error. The genes are TRBV7-3 and TRBJ2-1; D unresolved. CDR3 size: 12 residues. Per germline, CDR1 SGHTA and CDR2 FQGTGA. In nucleotides, the CDR3 is TGTGCCAGCAGCTCCTCAGCAAATGAGGAGTTCTTC. Its translation is CASSSSANEEFF.

This clonotype was seen a few times. In DNA form, the CDR3 reads TGCAGCGTTCCTAGCGGGAGCAATGAGCAGTTCTTC. Translated: CSVPSGSNEQFF. J is TRBJ2-1 and V is TRBV29-1; 10 bases map to TRBD2. The germline CDR1 and CDR2 sequences are SQVTM and ANQGSEA. The CDR3 length is 12 residues. Trimming cost V 5 bases and J 6 bases; bases outside gene matches: 1.

This clonotype was seen more than once but under ten times. The J gene is TRBJ2-1, the V gene TRBV4-2; 10 nucleotides match TRBD2. Germline V lookup: CDR1 LGHNA, CDR2 YNFKEQ. The J segment lost 12 bases and the V segment lost 0 bases, leaving 11 bases of the junction unmatched. The CDR3 totals 16 residues. The CDR3 DNA reads TGTGCCAGCAGCCAAGATGAAGCGGGAGGGCTTGGGGGGCAGTTCTTC. Protein product: CASSQDEAGGLGGQFF.

This clonotype was counted many times. V gene TRBV27 combines with J gene TRBJ2-1; D tentatively reads TRBD1 or TRBD2 (5 bases each). The germline CDR1 and CDR2 sequences are MNHEY and SMNVEV (reference sequence). Trimming took 1 base from V and 7 from J, leaving 14 bases between them. The CDR3 spans 15 residues. CDR3: CASSLLGVGENEQFF. For the CDR3, the DNA is TGTGCCAGCAGTTTATTAGGGGTGGGGGAGAATGAGCAGTTCTTC.

This clonotype has only a few counts. This chain links TRBV20-1 with TRBJ2-7; 7 bases match TRBD2. The CDR3 consists of 13 residues. The V gene end was trimmed by 5 bases and the J gene end by 2 bases; junction bases not matched to a gene: 6. Germline CDR1 DFQATT, CDR2 SNEGSKA (reference sequence). The CDR3 is CSAQTSSPYEQYF. CDR3 coding DNA: TGCAGTGCTCAGACTAGCAGCCCCTACGAGCAGTACTTC.

The rearrangement links TRBV7-3 to TRBJ2-3, with D tentatively TRBD1 (6 bases). Germline V lookup: CDR1 SGHTA, CDR2 FQGTGA. This CDR3 region has 17 residues. V was pared by 1 base and J by 6 bases, with 20 bases between. CDR3 in amino acids: CASSLIGQPNYRDTQYF. The CDR3 DNA sequence: TGTGCCAGCAGCTTAATCGGACAGCCGAACTATCGGGATACGCAGTATTTT. Variable domain in full (rest from reference TRBV7-3 and TRBJ2-3): GAGVSQTPSNKVTEKGKYVELRCDPISGHTALYWYRQSLGQGPEFLIYFQGTGAADDSGLPNDRFFAVRPEGSVSTLKIQRTERGDSAVYLCASSLIGQPNYRDTQYFGPGTRLTVL.

DNA of the CDR3: TGCGCCAGCAGCTTGGCGGGGCAGGGTTCGCATGAGCAGTTCTTC. It codes for CASSLAGQGSHEQFF. The rearrangement joins TRBV5-1 to TRBJ2-1; D may correspond to TRBD1 or TRBD2 (5 bases each). CDR1 SGHRS and CDR2 YFSETQ come from the germline V gene. Trimming shortened V by 0 bases and J by 8 bases, and 15 bases separated the two germline ends. This CDR3 is 15 amino acids long.

CDR3 in DNA: TGTGCCAGCAGTCACAAGGGGCAAGGGAACACTGAAGCTTTCTTT. It is translated as CASSHKGQGNTEAFF. The rearrangement links TRBV6-5 to TRBJ1-1, with D possibly matching TRBD1 (5 bases). Germline CDR1 MNHEY, CDR2 SVGAGI. Trimming shortened V by 5 bases and J by 1 base, and 14 bases separated the two germline ends. CDR3 length: 15 residues.

V is TRBV10-3 and J is TRBJ2-2; D may be TRBD2 (5 bases). The CDR3 has 14 amino acids. V lost 3 bases and J lost 2, with 7 bases in between. The germline V gene has CDR1 ENHRY and CDR2 SYGVKD. The CDR3 DNA is TGTGCCATCAGTGACCGGGGTAACACCGGGGAGCTGTTTTTT. It specifies CAISDRGNTGELFF.

There are a few counts of this clonotype. CDR3 nucleotide sequence: TGTGCCAGCAGTCCGAGCGGGAGGGCTCGCGGTGAGCAGTTCTTC. Translated, it gives CASSPSGRARGEQFF. V is TRBV12-3 or TRBV12-4 and J is TRBJ2-1; 10 bases are a match to TRBD2. J was trimmed by 9 bases and V by 5 bases; bases with no gene match: 10. This CDR3 comprises 15 residues.

A few counts support this clonotype. The chain recombines TRBV7-9 with TRBJ1-1; D unclear. Germline CDR1 SEHNR, CDR2 FQNEAQ (reference sequence). V was clipped by 3 bases and J by 2 bases, with 7 bases between them. This CDR3 region has 13 residues. Here the CDR3 reads CASSFQINTEAFF. The CDR3 region has the DNA TGTGCCAGCAGCTTCCAAATAAACACTGAAGCTTTCTTT.

This clonotype was detected many times. V usage is TRBV30 and J usage is TRBJ2-1, with D hard to call. Trimming took 0 bases from V and 8 from J, leaving 5 bases between them. CDR3 length equals 11 residues. Germline V CDR1 and CDR2: GTSNPN, SVGIG (reference sequence). CDR3 in amino acids: CAWSVLDEQFF. The DNA of the CDR3 is TGTGCCTGGAGTGTACTGGATGAGCAGTTCTTC. Full variable domain (remainder filled in from reference TRBV30 and TRBJ2-1): SQTIHQWPATLVQPVGSPLSLECTVEGTSNPNLYWYRQAAGRGLQLLFYSVGIGQISSEVPQNLSASRPQDRQFILSSKKLLLSDSGFYLCAWSVLDEQFFGPGTRLTVL.

CDR3: CAISGSSGGNNEQFF. In nucleotides, the CDR3 is TGTGCCATCAGTGGGTCTAGCGGGGGGAACAATGAGCAGTTCTTC. The chain links TRBV10-3 to TRBJ2-1, with 11 bases identical to TRBD2. In germline, CDR1 is ENHRY, CDR2 SYGVKD. Losses at the gene ends were 4 bases for V and 5 bases for J; bases not matched to a gene: 4. CDR3 length: 15 amino acids.

This clonotype turned up a few times. V gene TRBV7-9 combines with J gene TRBJ2-1, with 8 bases identical to TRBD2. Germline trimming cut 2 bases from V and 8 bases from J; bases unmatched to any gene: 11. Germline V gives CDR1 SEHNR, CDR2 FQNEAQ (reference sequence). This CDR3 contains 16 residues. CDR3 nucleotides: TGTGCCAGCAGCTTAATCAAAATAGCGGGAAAGCATGAGCAGTTCTTC. Translation: CASSLIKIAGKHEQFF.